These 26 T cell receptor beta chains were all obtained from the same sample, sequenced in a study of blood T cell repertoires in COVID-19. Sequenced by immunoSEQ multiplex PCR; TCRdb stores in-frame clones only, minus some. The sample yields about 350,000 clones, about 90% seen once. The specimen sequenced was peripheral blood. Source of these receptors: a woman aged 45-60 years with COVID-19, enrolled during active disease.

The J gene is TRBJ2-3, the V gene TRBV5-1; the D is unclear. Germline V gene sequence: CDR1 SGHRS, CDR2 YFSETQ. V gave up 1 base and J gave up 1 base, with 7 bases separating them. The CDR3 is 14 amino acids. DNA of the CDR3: TGCGCCAGCAGCTTGAATACGGGCACAGATACGCAGTATTTT. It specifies CASSLNTGTDTQYF.

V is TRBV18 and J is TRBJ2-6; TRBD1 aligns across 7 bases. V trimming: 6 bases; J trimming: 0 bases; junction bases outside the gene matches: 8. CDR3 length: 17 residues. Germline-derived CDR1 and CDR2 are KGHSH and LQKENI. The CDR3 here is CASSPGQARSGANVLTF. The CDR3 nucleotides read TGTGCCAGCTCCCCAGGACAGGCCCGCTCTGGGGCCAACGTCCTGACTTTC.

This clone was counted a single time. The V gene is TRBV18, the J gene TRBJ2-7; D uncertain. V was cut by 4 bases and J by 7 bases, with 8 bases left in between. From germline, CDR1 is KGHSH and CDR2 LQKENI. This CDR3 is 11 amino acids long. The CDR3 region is CASSRTGEQYF. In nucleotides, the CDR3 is TGTGCCAGCTCACGAACTGGTGAGCAGTACTTC.

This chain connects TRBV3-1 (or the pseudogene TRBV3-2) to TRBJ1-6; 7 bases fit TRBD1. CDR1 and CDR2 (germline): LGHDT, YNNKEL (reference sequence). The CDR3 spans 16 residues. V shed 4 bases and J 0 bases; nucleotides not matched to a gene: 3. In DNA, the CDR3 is TGTGCCAGCAGCCCCCACAGGGGCTCCTATAATTCACCCCTCCACTTT. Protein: CASSPHRGSYNSPLHF.

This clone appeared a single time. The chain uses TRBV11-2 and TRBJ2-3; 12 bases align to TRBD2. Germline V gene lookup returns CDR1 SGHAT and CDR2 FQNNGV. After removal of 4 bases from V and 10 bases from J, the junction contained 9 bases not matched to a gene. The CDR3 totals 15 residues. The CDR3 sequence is CASSSGRTSGTAQYF. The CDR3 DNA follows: TGTGCCAGCAGCTCAGGGAGGACTAGCGGGACGGCGCAGTATTTT.

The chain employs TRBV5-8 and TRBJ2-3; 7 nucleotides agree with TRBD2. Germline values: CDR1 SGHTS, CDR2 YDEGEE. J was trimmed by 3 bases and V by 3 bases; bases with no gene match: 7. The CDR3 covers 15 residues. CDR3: CASSYSGLMTDTQYF. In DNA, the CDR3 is TGTGCCAGCAGCTACTCGGGACTAATGACAGATACGCAGTATTTT.

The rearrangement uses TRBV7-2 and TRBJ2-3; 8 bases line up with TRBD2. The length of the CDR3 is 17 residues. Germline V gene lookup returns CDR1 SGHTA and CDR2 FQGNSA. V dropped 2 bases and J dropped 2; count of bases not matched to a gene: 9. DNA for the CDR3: TGTGCCAGCAGCTTAATCGGACTAGCCTCCCCCACAGATACGCAGTATTTT. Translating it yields CASSLIGLASPTDTQYF.

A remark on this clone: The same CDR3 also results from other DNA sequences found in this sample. The CDR3 region has the DNA TGTGCCTGGGGGACAGGGGGCAATCAGCCCCAGCATTTT. Its protein product is CAWGTGGNQPQHF. The chain uses TRBV30 and TRBJ1-5; 10 bases are a match to TRBD1. Germline CDR1 reads GTSNPN; CDR2 reads SVGIG (reference sequence). The V gene end was trimmed by 5 bases and the J gene end by 2 bases; junction bases not matched to a gene: 0. The CDR3 is made up of 13 amino acids.

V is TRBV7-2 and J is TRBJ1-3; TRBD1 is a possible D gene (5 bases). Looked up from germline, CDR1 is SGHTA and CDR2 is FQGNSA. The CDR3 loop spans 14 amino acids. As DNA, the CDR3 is TGTGCAGCATCCAGGGATTACTCTGGAAACACCATATATTTT. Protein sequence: CAASRDYSGNTIYF.

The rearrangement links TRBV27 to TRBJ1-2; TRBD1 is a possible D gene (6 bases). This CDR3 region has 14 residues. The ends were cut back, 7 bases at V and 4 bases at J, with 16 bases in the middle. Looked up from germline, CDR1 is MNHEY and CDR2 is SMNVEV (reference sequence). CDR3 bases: TGTGCCAGCAAAAGAACAGGGTGGACCTATGGCTACACCTTC. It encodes CASKRTGWTYGYTF.

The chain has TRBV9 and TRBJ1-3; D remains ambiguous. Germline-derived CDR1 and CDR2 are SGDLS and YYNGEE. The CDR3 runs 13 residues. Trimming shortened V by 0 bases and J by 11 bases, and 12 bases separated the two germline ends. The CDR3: CASSVATAAAIYF. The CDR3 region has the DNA TGTGCCAGCAGCGTAGCTACGGCGGCCGCCATATATTTT.

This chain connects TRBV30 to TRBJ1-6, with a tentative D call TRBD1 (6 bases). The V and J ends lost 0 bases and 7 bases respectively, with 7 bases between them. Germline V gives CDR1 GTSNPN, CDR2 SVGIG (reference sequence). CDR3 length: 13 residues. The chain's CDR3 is CAWSVDRNSPLHF. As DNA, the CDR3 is TGTGCCTGGAGTGTGGACAGAAATTCACCCCTCCACTTT.

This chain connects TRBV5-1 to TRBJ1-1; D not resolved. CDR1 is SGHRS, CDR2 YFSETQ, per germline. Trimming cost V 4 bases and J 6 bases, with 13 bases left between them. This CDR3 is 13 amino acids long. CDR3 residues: CASSAGGMAEAFF. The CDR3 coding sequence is TGCGCCAGCAGCGCGGGAGGGATGGCTGAAGCTTTCTTT.

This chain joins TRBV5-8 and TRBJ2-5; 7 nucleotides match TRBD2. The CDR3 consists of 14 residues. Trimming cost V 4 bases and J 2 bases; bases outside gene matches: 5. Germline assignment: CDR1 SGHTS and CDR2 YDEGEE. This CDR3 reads CASSPSSGQETQYF. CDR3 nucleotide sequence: TGTGCCAGCAGCCCCTCTAGCGGACAAGAGACCCAGTACTTC.

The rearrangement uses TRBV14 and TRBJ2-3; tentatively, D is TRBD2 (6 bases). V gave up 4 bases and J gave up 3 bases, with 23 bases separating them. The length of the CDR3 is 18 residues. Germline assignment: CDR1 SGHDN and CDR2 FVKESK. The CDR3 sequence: CASSPSNQRWGGTDTQYF. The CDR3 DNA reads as TGTGCCAGCAGCCCCTCAAATCAGCGGTGGGGAGGAACAGATACGCAGTATTTT.

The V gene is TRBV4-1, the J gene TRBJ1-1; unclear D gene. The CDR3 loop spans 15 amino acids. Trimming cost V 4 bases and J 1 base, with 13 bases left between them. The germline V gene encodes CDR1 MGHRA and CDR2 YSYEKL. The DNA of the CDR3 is TGCGCCAGCAGCCCCGGAGCCCGGTGGAACACTGAAGCTTTCTTT. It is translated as CASSPGARWNTEAFF.

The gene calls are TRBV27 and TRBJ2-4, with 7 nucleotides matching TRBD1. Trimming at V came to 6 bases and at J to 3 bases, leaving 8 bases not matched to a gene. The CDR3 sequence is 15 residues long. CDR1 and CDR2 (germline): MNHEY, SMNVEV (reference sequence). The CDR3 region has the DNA TGTGCCAGCAGCTCCACAGGGGTGGACAAAAACATTCAGTACTTC. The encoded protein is CASSSTGVDKNIQYF.

This chain's CDR3 is CASSLRQGTNTGELFF. The CDR3 DNA reads TGCGCCAGCAGCTTACGACAGGGAACGAACACCGGGGAGCTGTTTTTT. The rearrangement links TRBV5-1 to TRBJ2-2; 7 nucleotides agree with TRBD1. Germline V gene lookup returns CDR1 SGHRS and CDR2 YFSETQ. The CDR3 has 16 amino acids. The ends lost 2 bases at V and 0 bases at J; junction bases unmatched: 4.

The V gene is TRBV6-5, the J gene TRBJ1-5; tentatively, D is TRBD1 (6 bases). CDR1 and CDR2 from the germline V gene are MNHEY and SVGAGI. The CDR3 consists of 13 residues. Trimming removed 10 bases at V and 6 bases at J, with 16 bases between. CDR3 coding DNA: TGTGCCACCTCCCAGGGGTACGGTCAGCCCCAGCATTTT. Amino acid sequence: CATSQGYGQPQHF.

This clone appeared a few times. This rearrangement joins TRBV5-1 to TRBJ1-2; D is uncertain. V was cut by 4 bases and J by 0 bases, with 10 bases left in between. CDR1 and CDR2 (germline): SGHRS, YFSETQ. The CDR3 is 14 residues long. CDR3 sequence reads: CASSRDGANYGYTF. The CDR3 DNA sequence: TGCGCCAGCAGCAGAGACGGAGCTAACTATGGCTACACCTTC. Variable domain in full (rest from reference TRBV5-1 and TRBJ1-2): KAGVTQTPRYLIKTRGQQVTLSCSPISGHRSVSWYQQTPGQGLQFLFEYFSETQRNKGNFPGRFSGRQFSNSRSEMNVSTLELGDSALYLCASSRDGANYGYTFGSGTRLTVV.

The CDR3 reads CATQAGTYEQYF. In nucleotides, the CDR3 is TGTGCCACCCAGGCAGGCACCTACGAGCAGTACTTC. The rearrangement joins TRBV24-1 to TRBJ2-7; D is unresolved. Trimming removed 9 bases from V and 2 bases from J, with 10 bases in between. This CDR3 is 12 amino acids long. The germline gives CDR1 KGHDR, CDR2 SFDVKD.

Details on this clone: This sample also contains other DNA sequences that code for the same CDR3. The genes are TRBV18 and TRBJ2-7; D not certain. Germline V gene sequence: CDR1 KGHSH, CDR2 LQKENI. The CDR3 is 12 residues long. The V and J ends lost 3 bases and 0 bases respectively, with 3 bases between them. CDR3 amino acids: CASSPSSYEQYF. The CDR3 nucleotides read TGTGCCAGCTCACCCAGCTCCTACGAGCAGTACTTC.

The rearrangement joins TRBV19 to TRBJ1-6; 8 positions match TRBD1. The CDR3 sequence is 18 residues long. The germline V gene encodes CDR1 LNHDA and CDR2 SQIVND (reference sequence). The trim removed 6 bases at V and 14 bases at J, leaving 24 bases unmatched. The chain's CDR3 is CASSPPDTGGFSRRALHF. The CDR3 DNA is TGTGCCAGTAGCCCTCCCGACACAGGGGGGTTCTCTCGTCGAGCCCTCCACTTT.

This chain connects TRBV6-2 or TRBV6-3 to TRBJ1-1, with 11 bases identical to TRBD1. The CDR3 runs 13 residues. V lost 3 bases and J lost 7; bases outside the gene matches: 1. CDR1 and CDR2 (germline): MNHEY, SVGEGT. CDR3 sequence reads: CASSYGTGGEAFF. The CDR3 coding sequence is TGTGCCAGCAGTTATGGGACAGGGGGTGAAGCTTTCTTT.

For the CDR3, the DNA is TGCGCCAGCAGCTTGGCCGCACTCACGAACACTGAAGCTTTCTTT. Its protein is CASSLAALTNTEAFF. The J gene is TRBJ1-1, the V gene TRBV5-1; D unclear. The CDR3 contains 15 residues. The germline V and J ends were trimmed by 0 bases and 1 base, with 10 bases remaining between them. Germline V CDR1 and CDR2: SGHRS, YFSETQ.

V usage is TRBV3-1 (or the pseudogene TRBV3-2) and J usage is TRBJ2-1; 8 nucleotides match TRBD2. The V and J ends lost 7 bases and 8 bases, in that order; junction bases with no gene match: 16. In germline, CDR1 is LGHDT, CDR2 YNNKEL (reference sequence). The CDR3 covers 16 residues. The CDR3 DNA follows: TGTGCCAGCACCCCAAGAAGGGGCGGGAGGTTCGATGAGCAGTTCTTC. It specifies CASTPRRGGRFDEQFF.